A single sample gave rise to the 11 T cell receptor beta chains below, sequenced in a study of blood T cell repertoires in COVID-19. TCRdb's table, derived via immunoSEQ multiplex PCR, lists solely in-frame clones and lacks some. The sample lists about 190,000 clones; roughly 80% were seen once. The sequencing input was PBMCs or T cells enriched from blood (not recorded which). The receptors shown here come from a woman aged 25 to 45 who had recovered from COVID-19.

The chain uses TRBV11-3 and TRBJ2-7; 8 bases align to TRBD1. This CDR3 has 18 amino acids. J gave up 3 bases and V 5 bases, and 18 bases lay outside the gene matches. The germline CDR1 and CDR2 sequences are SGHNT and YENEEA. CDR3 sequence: CASSLNPAQGASYYEQYV. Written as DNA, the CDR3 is TGTGCCAGCAGCCTAAACCCCGCGCAGGGGGCGAGTTACTACGAGCAGTACGTC.

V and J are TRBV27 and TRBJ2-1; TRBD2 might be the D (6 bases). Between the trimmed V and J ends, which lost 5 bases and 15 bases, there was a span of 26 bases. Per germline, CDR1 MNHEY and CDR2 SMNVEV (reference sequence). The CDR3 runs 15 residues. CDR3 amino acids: CASSPWSGEAPPGFF. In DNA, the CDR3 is TGTGCCAGCAGTCCCTGGTCGGGGGAGGCCCCCCCCGGGTTCTTC.

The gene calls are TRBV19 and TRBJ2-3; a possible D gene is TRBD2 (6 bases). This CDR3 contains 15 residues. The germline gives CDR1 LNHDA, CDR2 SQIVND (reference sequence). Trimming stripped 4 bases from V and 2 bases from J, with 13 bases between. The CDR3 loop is CASSTKGLDTDTQYF. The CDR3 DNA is TGTGCCAGTAGTACCAAGGGACTTGACACAGATACGCAGTATTTT.

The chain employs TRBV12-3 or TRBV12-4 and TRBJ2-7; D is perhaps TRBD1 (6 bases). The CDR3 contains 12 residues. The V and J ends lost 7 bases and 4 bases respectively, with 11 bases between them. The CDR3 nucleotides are TGTGCCAGCACATTGACAGGATACGAGCAGTACTTC. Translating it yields CASTLTGYEQYF.

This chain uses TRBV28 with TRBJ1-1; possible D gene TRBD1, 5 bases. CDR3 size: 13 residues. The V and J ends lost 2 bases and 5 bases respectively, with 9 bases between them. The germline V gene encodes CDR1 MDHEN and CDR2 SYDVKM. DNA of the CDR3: TGTGCCAGCAGTTTACAGGGTTCGACTGAAGCTTTCTTT. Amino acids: CASSLQGSTEAFF.

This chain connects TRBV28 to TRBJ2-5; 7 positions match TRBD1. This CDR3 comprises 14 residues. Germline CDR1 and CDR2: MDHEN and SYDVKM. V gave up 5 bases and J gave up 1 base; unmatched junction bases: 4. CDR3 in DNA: TGTGCCAGCAGTACAGGGGCCCTCCAAGAGACCCAGTACTTC. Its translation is CASSTGALQETQYF.

In nucleotides, the CDR3 is TGCGCCAGCAGAGACCGGATCGACAGGGCCAGCTCCTACAATGAGCAGTTCTTC. It translates to CASRDRIDRASSYNEQFF. The chain recombines TRBV10-2 with TRBJ2-1, with TRBD1 matching over 7 bases. The trim removed 6 bases at V and 0 bases at J, leaving 14 bases unmatched. The CDR3 has 18 residues. Looked up from germline, CDR1 is WSHSY and CDR2 is SAAADI.

The CDR3 protein is CASSSLSGGRLDTQYF. In DNA form, the CDR3 reads TGTGCCAGCAGCTCGCTTAGCGGGGGCCGACTAGATACGCAGTATTTT. The chain joins TRBV7-2 to TRBJ2-3; 9 nucleotides match TRBD2. The CDR3 covers 16 residues. Germline CDR1 and CDR2: SGHTA and FQGNSA. After removal of 4 bases from V and 5 bases from J, the junction contained 10 bases not matched to a gene.

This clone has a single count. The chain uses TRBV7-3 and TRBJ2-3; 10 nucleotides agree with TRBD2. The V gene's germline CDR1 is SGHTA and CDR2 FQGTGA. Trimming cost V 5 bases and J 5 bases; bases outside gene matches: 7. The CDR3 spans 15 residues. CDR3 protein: CASSQVAGGIDTQYF. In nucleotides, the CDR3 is TGTGCCAGCAGCCAGGTAGCGGGAGGCATAGATACGCAGTATTTT.

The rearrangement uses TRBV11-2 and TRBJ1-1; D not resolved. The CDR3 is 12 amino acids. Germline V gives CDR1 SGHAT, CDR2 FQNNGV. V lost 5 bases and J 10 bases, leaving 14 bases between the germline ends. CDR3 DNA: TGTGCCAGCAGCCCTTCGGGGATCGGAGCTTTCTTT. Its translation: CASSPSGIGAFF.

The CDR3 loop reads CASRLSGSSYNEQFF. The CDR3 DNA follows: TGTGCCAGCAGGCTTAGCGGGAGCTCCTACAATGAGCAGTTCTTC. V and J are TRBV2 and TRBJ2-1; 9 bases line up with TRBD2. In germline, CDR1 is SNHLY, CDR2 FYNNEI. The J segment lost 0 bases and the V segment lost 6 bases, leaving 3 bases of the junction unmatched. CDR3 length: 15 residues.